These 4 T cell receptor beta chains share one sample of origin, sequenced in a study of blood T cell repertoires in COVID-19 (dated by TCRdb to about 2020). Library method: the immunoSEQ multiplex PCR assay. This is the immuneACCESS table as TCRdb keeps it, with only in-frame sequences that have V and J called. A part of the clones is gone; compared with another copy, unresolved V genes explain less than half, and the rest is unexplained. Here the sample has around 500,000 clones; approximately 83% occur a single time. The top ten constitute roughly 3.2% of the sample. Specimen: peripheral blood. The receptors originated from a human donor in a cohort sampled during active COVID-19.

The chain combines TRBV9 with TRBJ1-1, with D perhaps matching TRBD1 (6 bases). The CDR3 totals 15 residues. The V and J ends lost 3 bases and 2 bases respectively, with 14 bases between them. Germline CDR1 reads SGDLS; CDR2 reads YYNGEE. CDR3 nucleotides: TGTGCCAGCAGCGCATGGGGGCAAACTAACACTGAAGCTTTCTTT. Residues: CASSAWGQTNTEAFF. Full variable domain (missing parts from reference TRBV9 and TRBJ1-1): DSGVTQTPKHLITATGQRVTLRCSPRSGDLSVYWYQQSLDQGLQFLIQYYNGEERAKGNILERFSAQQFPDLHSELNLSSLELGDSALYFCASSAWGQTNTEAFFGQGTRLTVV.

The chain has TRBV28 and TRBJ1-1; D gene uncertain. Germline loops: CDR1 MDHEN, CDR2 SYDVKM. V gave up 7 bases and J gave up 4 bases, with 10 bases separating them. The CDR3 sequence is 12 residues long. CDR3 amino acids: CASTSVATEAFF. CDR3 DNA sequence: TGTGCCAGCACCTCCGTGGCCACTGAAGCTTTCTTT.

This clone was seen once. V gene TRBV27 combines with J gene TRBJ2-1, with 12 bases aligning to TRBD1. The CDR3 consists of 18 residues. In germline, CDR1 is MNHEY, CDR2 SMNVEV (reference sequence). Trimming cost V 2 bases and J 7 bases; bases outside gene matches: 12. The CDR3 coding sequence is TGTGCCAGCAGTTTAGACCCTCGGGACAGGGGGCTGGCTAATGAGCAGTTCTTC. Protein product: CASSLDPRDRGLANEQFF.

The chain is built from TRBV5-5 and TRBJ1-2; possible D gene TRBD1, 5 bases. This CDR3 has 16 residues. The V and J ends lost 4 bases and 7 bases respectively, with 23 bases between them. Germline CDR1 is SGHKS and CDR2 is YYEKEE (reference sequence). The CDR3 region is CASSPQSDTSGGGYTF. In DNA form, the CDR3 reads TGTGCCAGCAGCCCACAGTCAGACACATCGGGGGGTGGCTACACCTTC.